The 22 T cell receptor beta chains below were found in one sample sequenced in a study of T-cell reconstitution after alpha-beta-depleted transplantation in children. Library preparation (for TCRbeta) was performed with unique molecular identifiers. TCRdb called the PCR reads again in MiXCR, with one record for every CDR3 protein. This sample has hundreds of thousands of distinct CDR3 sequences, with 15% to 20% found just once. Sample: PBMCs, mostly from graft donor cells, taken 360 days after TCRalphabeta/CD19-depleted stem cell transplant. The receptors shown here come from a boy younger than two who had a stem cell transplant for Wiskott-Aldrich syndrome, so the T cells may come from the graft donor.

This clonotype has more than one count but fewer than ten. The chain has TRBV10-3 and TRBJ2-3; 13 nucleotides agree with TRBD2. The ends lost 9 bases at V and 3 bases at J; junction bases unmatched: 0. The germline V gene has CDR1 ENHRY and CDR2 SYGVKD. The CDR3 contains 13 residues. CDR3 loop: CAMGLAGTDTQYF. CDR3 nucleotides: TGTGCCATGGGACTAGCGGGAACAGATACGCAGTATTTT.

This clonotype occurred once. The rearrangement joins TRBV7-9 to TRBJ2-7, with D unresolved. There are 13 residues in the CDR3. Germline V gives CDR1 SEHNR, CDR2 FQNEAQ (reference sequence). V shed 10 bases and J shed 2 bases, with 15 bases lying between them. CDR3 residues: CATGSDDTYEQYF. The CDR3 DNA sequence: TGTGCCACCGGGTCGGATGACACCTACGAGCAGTACTTC.

This clonotype was observed a few times. CDR3 residues: CASSLIQGDYNEQFF. CDR3 nucleotide sequence: TGTGCCAGCAGCTTGATTCAGGGGGACTACAATGAGCAGTTCTTC. The chain links TRBV5-6 to TRBJ2-1; TRBD1 matches 7 bases. With 1 base clipped from V and 3 bases from J, the junction kept 4 bases outside the gene matches. Per germline, CDR1 SGHDT and CDR2 YYEEEE. This CDR3 has 15 amino acids.

The rearrangement joins TRBV11-2 to TRBJ2-1; TRBD2 matches 12 bases. Germline V gives CDR1 SGHAT, CDR2 FQNNGV. The length of the CDR3 is 18 residues. The ends lost 5 bases at V and 7 bases at J; junction bases unmatched: 15. In nucleotides, the CDR3 is TGTGCCAGCAGCCTTAACCAACCTTATCTAGCGGGGGGGAATGAGCAGTTCTTC. Translated, it gives CASSLNQPYLAGGNEQFF.

The chain employs TRBV4-3 and TRBJ2-7; perhaps TRBD1 as D (7 bases). V was pared by 1 base and J by 0 bases, with 13 bases between. CDR1 and CDR2 from the germline V gene are LGHNA and YSLEER. This CDR3 contains 16 residues. The CDR3 loop reads CASSQGGTAYSYEQYF. The CDR3 DNA reads TGCGCCAGCAGCCAAGGCGGGACAGCTTACTCCTACGAGCAGTACTTC.

V gene TRBV24-1 combines with J gene TRBJ2-2; 9 bases match TRBD1. The CDR3 sequence is 15 residues long. V lost 3 bases, J lost 5 bases, and 3 bases stayed unmatched. Germline CDR1 KGHDR, CDR2 SFDVKD. CDR3 nucleotide sequence: TGTGCCACCAGTGATCACAGGGGGCGGACCGGGGAGCTGTTTTTT. Protein sequence: CATSDHRGRTGELFF.

V usage is TRBV2 and J usage is TRBJ2-7; D uncertain. Trimming pared 8 bases from V and 2 bases from J, leaving 16 bases between. Germline V gene lookup returns CDR1 SNHLY and CDR2 FYNNEI. The CDR3 has 14 amino acids. The CDR3 here is CASSPLALTYEQYF. In DNA, the CDR3 is TGTGCCAGCTCTCCATTAGCCCTGACCTACGAGCAGTACTTC.

This chain links TRBV20-1 with TRBJ2-1; 7 bases agree with TRBD2. Germline V gene data show CDR1 as DFQATT and CDR2 as SNEGSKA (reference sequence). The CDR3 is made up of 17 amino acids. Trimming at V came to 4 bases and at J to 1 base, leaving 13 bases not matched to a gene. DNA of the CDR3: TGCAGTGCTATTTCCTTTTGGGGGGGGTCGTCCTACAATGAGCAGTTCTTC. This sequence encodes CSAISFWGGSSYNEQFF.

V and J are TRBV2 and TRBJ2-1; no clear D. Between the trimmed V and J ends, which lost 9 bases and 7 bases, there was a span of 13 bases. The CDR3 length is 12 residues. CDR1 is SNHLY, CDR2 FYNNEI, per germline. The CDR3 DNA is TGTGCCAGTACGGTTATAGGGAATGAGCAGTTCTTC. The encoded protein is CASTVIGNEQFF.

V is TRBV21-1 and J is TRBJ2-1; the D segment call TRBD2 is taken from the table without a DNA check. TRBV21-1 is described as a pseudogene. The CDR3 is made up of 18 amino acids. CDR3: CASSKASVSGGADNEQFF. CDR3 nucleotides: TGTGCCAGCAGCAAAGCTAGTGTTAGCGGGGGGGCTGACAATGAGCAGTTCTTC.

This clonotype was observed a handful of times. The rearrangement links TRBV30 to TRBJ2-7, with D unclear. The length of the CDR3 is 15 residues. Germline V gene lookup returns CDR1 GTSNPN and CDR2 SVGIG (reference sequence). V was pared by 2 bases and J by 2 bases, with 16 bases between. The DNA for the CDR3 is TGTGCCTGGAGTACAACCCTCAGGTACCCCTACGAGCAGTACTTC. Translated: CAWSTTLRYPYEQYF.

V is TRBV5-1 and J is TRBJ1-5; no firm D call. This CDR3 contains 14 residues. Germline V gives CDR1 SGHRS, CDR2 YFSETQ. The V end was cut by 0 bases, the J end by 4 bases, with 8 bases between. The CDR3 loop reads CASSLDGVNQPQHF. The DNA for the CDR3 is TGCGCCAGCAGCTTGGACGGAGTAAATCAGCCCCAGCATTTT.

This clonotype came up a few times. The J gene is TRBJ2-7, the V gene TRBV5-1, with 7 bases identical to TRBD2. The CDR3 has 16 residues. CDR1 and CDR2 (germline): SGHRS, YFSETQ. V shed 0 bases and J 3 bases; nucleotides not matched to a gene: 9. CDR3 coding DNA: TGCGCCAGCAGCTTGGATAGGCTAGCGGCATACTACGAGCAGTACTTC. Its protein is CASSLDRLAAYYEQYF. The full variable domain, rest sourced from reference TRBV5-1 and TRBJ2-7, is KAGVTQTPRYLIKTRGQQVTLSCSPISGHRSVSWYQQTPGQGLQFLFEYFSETQRNKGNFPGRFSGRQFSNSRSEMNVSTLELGDSALYLCASSLDRLAAYYEQYFGPGTRLTVT.

This clonotype was counted between two and nine times. The J gene is TRBJ2-3, the V gene TRBV11-2; 16 nucleotides agree with TRBD2. This CDR3 spans 19 amino acids. Germline CDR1 reads SGHAT; CDR2 reads FQNNGV. V was pared by 1 base and J by 8 bases, with 12 bases of the junction left unmatched. The CDR3 region has the DNA TGTGCCAGCAGCTTAGGGGGGACTAGCGGGAGGGTCCGAGAAGTTACGCAGTATTTT. Translating gives CASSLGGTSGRVREVTQYF.

This sequence joins TRBV12-3 or TRBV12-4 and TRBJ1-5; D is uncertain. The CDR3 spans 13 residues. The V and J ends lost 6 bases and 7 bases respectively, with 13 bases between them. The CDR3 DNA is TGTGCCAGCAGCACCCCCGGGGAACAGCCCCAGCATTTT. This translates into CASSTPGEQPQHF.

This rearrangement joins TRBV27 to TRBJ2-2; TRBD2 matches 7 bases. Per germline, CDR1 MNHEY and CDR2 SMNVEV (reference sequence). The ends lost 2 bases at V and 6 bases at J; junction bases unmatched: 3. The CDR3 has 14 residues. CDR3 amino acids: CASSLDRGAGELFF. DNA of the CDR3: TGTGCCAGCAGTTTAGATCGGGGGGCCGGGGAGCTGTTTTTT.

This clonotype turned up a few times. The chain links TRBV5-1 to TRBJ1-2, with 7 bases fitting TRBD1. CDR3 length: 14 amino acids. V lost 5 bases to trimming and J lost 9 bases; unmatched junction nucleotides: 13. Germline V CDR1 and CDR2: SGHRS, YFSETQ. The CDR3 DNA reads as TGCGCCAGCAGACCCGAAGGGACAGCTGCGAGCTACACCTTC. It encodes CASRPEGTAASYTF.

This sequence joins TRBV6-1 and TRBJ2-1; D perhaps matches TRBD1 (7 bases). Germline V gives CDR1 MNHNS, CDR2 SASEGT. The CDR3 loop spans 16 amino acids. Trimming removed 8 bases from V and 2 bases from J, with 19 bases in between. The CDR3 nucleotides are TGTGCCAGCGCCTTGGGGGCCAGGGGGGCCTACAATGAGCAGTTCTTC. Its translation is CASALGARGAYNEQFF.

The V call is TRBV3-1, the J call TRBJ1-5; no clear D gene. Trimming removed 1 base from V and 5 bases from J, with 6 bases in between. The CDR3 totals 13 residues. Germline V gives CDR1 LGHDT, CDR2 YNNKEL (reference sequence). The CDR3 DNA is TGTGCCAGCAGCCAAGGGAGTTATCAGCCCCAGCATTTT. This sequence encodes CASSQGSYQPQHF.

The CDR3: CSASGGAGSYNEQFF. CDR3 DNA: TGCAGTGCTAGCGGGGGGGCTGGATCCTACAATGAGCAGTTCTTC. The rearrangement uses TRBV20-1 and TRBJ2-1; TRBD2 matches 8 bases. This CDR3 has 15 amino acids. V shed 3 bases, J shed 1 base, and the junction held 5 bases outside the gene matches. Germline V lookup: CDR1 DFQATT, CDR2 SNEGSKA (reference sequence).

In its sample, this clonotype was seen once. The rearrangement joins TRBV5-1 to TRBJ2-6; TRBD2 matches 9 bases. The CDR3 is made up of 19 amino acids. Germline assignment: CDR1 SGHRS and CDR2 YFSETQ. V lost 2 bases, J lost 0 bases, and 9 bases stayed unmatched. CDR3: CASSFPQRGALSGANVLTF. The DNA of the CDR3 is TGCGCCAGCAGCTTCCCTCAGCGGGGGGCGCTCTCTGGGGCCAACGTCCTGACTTTC.

This clonotype showed up just a few times. J is TRBJ2-5 and V is TRBV12-3 or TRBV12-4; 9 positions agree with TRBD1. The length of the CDR3 is 14 residues. Trimming removed 5 bases from V and 4 bases from J; junction bases left unmatched: 5. CDR3 nucleotides: TGTGCCAGCAGTCCCTGGACAGGGGTAGAGACCCAGTACTTC. Translation: CASSPWTGVETQYF.